This T cell receptor (beta chain) was retrieved from a study of T cells in localized non-small cell lung cancer. Study-wide findings and caveats: A median of about 54 of the top 100 tumor clones appeared in adjacent lung, which was paired and uninvolved.

As for this clone: Its antigen is undetermined.

Method: immunoSEQ multiplex PCR; TCRdb's copy keeps in-frame clones and lacks some. This sample has roughly 33,000 clones, with roughly nine tenths found just once. The TCR sequence derives from a man aged 35 to 69 with stage I lung adenocarcinoma. Specimen: peripheral blood, collected before any cancer treatment.

The DNA for the CDR3 is TGTGCCAGCAGCCAACCCGGGACAGATCCCGGGGAGCTGTTTTTT. Its protein product is CASSQPGTDPGELFF. V gene TRBV21-1 combines with J gene TRBJ2-2; the table's D call of TRBD1 was not tested on the DNA. TRBV21-1 is annotated as a pseudogene. This CDR3 is 15 amino acids long.